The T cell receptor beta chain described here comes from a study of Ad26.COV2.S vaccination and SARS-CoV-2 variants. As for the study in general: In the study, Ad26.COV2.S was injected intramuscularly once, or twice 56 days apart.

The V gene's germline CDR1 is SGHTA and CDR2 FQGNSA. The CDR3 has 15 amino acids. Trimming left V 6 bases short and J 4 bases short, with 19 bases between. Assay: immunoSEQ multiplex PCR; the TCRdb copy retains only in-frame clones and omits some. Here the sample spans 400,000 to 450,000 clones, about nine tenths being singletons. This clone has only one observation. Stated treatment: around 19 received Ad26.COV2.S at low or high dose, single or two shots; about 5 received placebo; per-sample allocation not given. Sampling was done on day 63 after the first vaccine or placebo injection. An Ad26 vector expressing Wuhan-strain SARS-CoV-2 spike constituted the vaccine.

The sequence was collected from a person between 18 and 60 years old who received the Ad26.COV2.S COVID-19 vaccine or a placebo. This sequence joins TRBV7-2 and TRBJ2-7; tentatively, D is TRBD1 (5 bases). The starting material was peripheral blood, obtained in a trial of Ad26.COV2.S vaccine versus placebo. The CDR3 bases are TGTGCCAGCAGTCTAAAAGACAGTCCAAGGTACGAGCAGTACTTC. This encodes CASSLKDSPRYEQYF.